What follows are 29 T cell receptor beta chains derived from one specimen sequenced in a study of cytomegalovirus exposure and HLA in healthy donors. PCR amplification relied on 60 Vbeta primers (plus 13 Jbeta primers). Using immunoSEQ multiplex PCR, the repertoire was profiled, and TCRdb retains in-frame clones only, with some absent. The sample records 150,000 to 200,000 clones, approximately 80% being singletons. Sample: PBMCs. The receptors originated from a woman aged 18-30 years in good health and CMV-seropositive.

The chain combines TRBV9 with TRBJ2-1, with 11 positions matching TRBD2. The CDR3 covers 16 residues. CDR1 and CDR2 (germline): SGDLS, YYNGEE. Trimming at V came to 2 bases and at J to 4 bases, leaving 5 bases not matched to a gene. CDR3 loop: CASSVTSGGVYNEQFF. CDR3 DNA: TGTGCCAGCAGCGTCACTAGCGGGGGTGTATACAATGAGCAGTTCTTC.

The V and J genes are TRBV5-4 and TRBJ2-7; the match to TRBD1 covers 11 bases. The CDR3 contains 14 residues. Germline V gives CDR1 SGHNT, CDR2 YYREEE (reference sequence). J gave up 6 bases and V 4 bases, and 6 bases lay outside the gene matches. The CDR3, as DNA: TGTGCCAGCAGCACCGAGGACAGGGGGCGCGAGCAGTACTTC. This sequence encodes CASSTEDRGREQYF.

The chain recombines TRBV4-1 with TRBJ2-1; the D gene is possibly TRBD1 (5 bases). From germline, CDR1 is MGHRA and CDR2 YSYEKL. The CDR3 spans 17 residues. With 0 bases removed from V and 2 bases from J, the gap between germline ends came to 14 bases. Here the CDR3 reads CASSQDRRQGPYNEQFF. For the CDR3, the DNA is TGCGCCAGCAGCCAAGATCGGCGGCAGGGCCCCTACAATGAGCAGTTCTTC.

This clone was detected only a few times. The chain employs TRBV6-5 and TRBJ1-1; TRBD1 is a possible D gene (6 bases). The V end was cut by 6 bases, the J end by 4 bases, with 15 bases between. The CDR3 has 14 amino acids. CDR1 MNHEY and CDR2 SVGAGI come from the germline V gene. CDR3 amino acids: CASRGGAPGTEAFF. DNA of the CDR3: TGTGCCAGCAGGGGGGGGGCTCCAGGCACTGAAGCTTTCTTT.

This clone was observed a handful of times. V gene TRBV30 combines with J gene TRBJ2-1, with 7 positions matching TRBD1. The trim removed 8 bases at V and 4 bases at J, leaving 11 bases unmatched. CDR1 GTSNPN and CDR2 SVGIG come from the germline V gene (reference sequence). CDR3 length: 14 amino acids. CDR3 loop: CAGTLDRSYNEQFF. CDR3 DNA sequence: TGTGCCGGAACATTGGACAGGTCATACAATGAGCAGTTCTTC.

The chain couples TRBV2 to TRBJ1-4; TRBD1 matches 10 bases. Germline V CDR1 and CDR2: SNHLY, FYNNEI. Losses at the gene ends were 9 bases for V and 6 bases for J; bases not matched to a gene: 10. This CDR3 has 15 residues. For the CDR3, the DNA is TGTGCCAGTGGCCTAACCGGGACAGGGGATGAAAAACTGTTTTTT. It yields the protein CASGLTGTGDEKLFF. Combining the CDR3 with reference TRBV2 and TRBJ1-4 gives the whole variable domain EPEVTQTPSHQVTQMGQEVILRCVPISNHLYFYWYRQILGQKVEFLVSFYNNEISEKSEIFDDQFSVERPDGSNFTLKIRSTKLEDSAMYFCASGLTGTGDEKLFFGSGTQLSVL.

This clone came up once. The chain recombines TRBV6-4 with TRBJ1-2; 8 bases are shared with TRBD1. After removal of 3 bases from V and 14 bases from J, the junction contained 17 bases not matched to a gene. Germline lookup yields CDR1 MRHNA and CDR2 SNTAGT. This CDR3 is 15 amino acids long. The CDR3 nucleotides read TGTGCCAGCAGTGATTTATACAGGGGGGGTGCGAGGGAGACCTTC. It specifies CASSDLYRGGARETF.

The genes are TRBV7-8 and TRBJ2-3; 11 positions match TRBD2. V lost 2 bases and J lost 2; bases outside the gene matches: 6. In germline, CDR1 is SGHVS, CDR2 FQNEAQ. This CDR3 region has 17 residues. This chain's CDR3 is CASSLTIAGGDTDTQYF. CDR3 coding DNA: TGTGCCAGCAGCTTAACGATAGCGGGGGGGGACACAGATACGCAGTATTTT.

This chain links TRBV7-9 with TRBJ1-1; 8 bases align to TRBD1. Germline values: CDR1 SEHNR, CDR2 FQNEAQ (reference sequence). V lost 5 bases, J lost 1 base, and 6 bases stayed unmatched. The CDR3 extends over 15 amino acids. DNA of the CDR3: TGTGCCAGCAGCACTCAGGGGGCGCAGAACACTGAAGCTTTCTTT. Its protein product is CASSTQGAQNTEAFF. The full variable domain, rest sourced from reference TRBV7-9 and TRBJ1-1, is DTGVSQNPRHKITKRGQNVTFRCDPISEHNRLYWYRQTLGQGPEFLTYFQNEAQLEKSRLLSDRFSAERPKGSFSTLEIQRTEQGDSAMYLCASSTQGAQNTEAFFGQGTRLTVV.

This clone was picked up one time. V gene TRBV19 combines with J gene TRBJ2-1; tentative D call: TRBD1 (5 bases). In germline, CDR1 is LNHDA, CDR2 SQIVND (reference sequence). Trimming removed 4 bases from V and 0 bases from J, with 13 bases in between. CDR3 length: 16 amino acids. CDR3 in DNA: TGTGCCAGTAGTACTAGGACATTGAGCTCCTACAATGAGCAGTTCTTC. Protein: CASSTRTLSSYNEQFF.

This clone was picked up a small number of times. The chain combines TRBV19 with TRBJ1-3, with D maybe TRBD1 (5 bases). CDR1 LNHDA and CDR2 SQIVND come from the germline V gene (reference sequence). The V gene lost 4 bases and the J gene lost 9 bases, with 10 bases spanning the gap. CDR3 length equals 12 residues. The CDR3 DNA reads TGTGCCAGTAGTACCTCAGGGTCCACCATATATTTT. Its protein product is CASSTSGSTIYF.

This chain joins TRBV5-6 and TRBJ2-7; D may be TRBD1 (5 bases). Germline CDR1 is SGHDT and CDR2 is YYEEEE. The CDR3 totals 13 residues. Trimming took 3 bases from V and 0 from J, leaving 7 bases between them. CDR3 residues: CASSSGYSYEQYF. The CDR3 bases are TGTGCCAGCAGCTCAGGGTACTCCTACGAGCAGTACTTC.

This sequence joins TRBV4-1 and TRBJ2-5, with D possibly matching TRBD2 (6 bases). Trimming took 4 bases from V and 0 from J, leaving 12 bases between them. The germline V gene has CDR1 MGHRA and CDR2 YSYEKL. This CDR3 has 15 amino acids. The CDR3 DNA is TGCGCCAGCAGCCTTTCACGGGGGAACCAAGAGACCCAGTACTTC. This translates into CASSLSRGNQETQYF.

The chain carries TRBV19 and TRBJ2-2, with 9 bases fitting TRBD1. Unmatched junction bases numbered 13, after V lost 10 bases and J lost 4 bases. Per germline, CDR1 LNHDA and CDR2 SQIVND (reference sequence). The CDR3 covers 16 residues. The CDR3 nucleotides read TGTGCCATCAGTCCCGGGACAGGGTTCGGCACCGGGGAGCTGTTTTTT. Its translation: CAISPGTGFGTGELFF.

The chain carries TRBV25-1 and TRBJ1-1, with D possibly matching TRBD1 (5 bases). Germline lookup yields CDR1 MGHDK and CDR2 SYGVNS. V shed 2 bases and J shed 5 bases, with 15 bases lying between them. This CDR3 spans 15 amino acids. CDR3 amino acids: CASSEPSGVDTEAFF. The CDR3 DNA sequence: TGTGCCAGCAGTGAACCCTCGGGGGTTGATACTGAAGCTTTCTTT.

In DNA, the CDR3 is TGTGCCAGCAGCCAAGGTTGGACAGGGGATCAGCCCCAGCATTTT. Its translation is CASSQGWTGDQPQHF. The chain recombines TRBV16 with TRBJ1-5; 9 bases fit TRBD1. V shed 2 bases and J 5 bases; nucleotides not matched to a gene: 4. This CDR3 has 15 amino acids. CDR1 and CDR2 from the germline V gene are KGHSY and FQNENV.

With respect to this clone: Its ends do not fully match the called genes, so a read error is possible. DNA for the CDR3: TGCAGTGCTAGCAGGAATGAAGAACTGTTTTTT. Its translation is CSASRNEELFF. This chain uses TRBV20-1 with TRBJ1-4, with D unresolved. This CDR3 is 11 amino acids long. Per the germline V gene, CDR1 is DFQATT and CDR2 is SNEGSKA (reference sequence).

CDR3 bases: TGCGCCAGCAGCCTCTTTGAGACTAGCGGAGATACGCAGTATTTT. Translating it yields CASSLFETSGDTQYF. The chain links TRBV5-1 to TRBJ2-3; 9 bases map to TRBD2. The CDR3 loop spans 15 amino acids. Per germline, CDR1 SGHRS and CDR2 YFSETQ. Unmatched junction bases numbered 8, after V lost 4 bases and J lost 5 bases.

The chain uses TRBV5-4 and TRBJ2-1; 15 bases are a match to TRBD2. J was trimmed by 6 bases and V by 4 bases; bases with no gene match: 8. This CDR3 is built from 17 residues. Germline CDR1 is SGHNT and CDR2 is YYREEE (reference sequence). This CDR3 reads CASSHGLAGGPGNEQFF. The CDR3 bases are TGTGCCAGCAGCCACGGACTAGCGGGGGGGCCAGGCAATGAGCAGTTCTTC.

The chain joins TRBV6-1 to TRBJ2-7, with D maybe TRBD1 (6 bases). Trimming cost V 0 bases and J 5 bases, with 11 bases left between them. In germline, CDR1 is MNHNS, CDR2 SASEGT. This CDR3 is built from 14 residues. The CDR3 spells CASSEAGTSDEQYF. The CDR3 nucleotides read TGTGCCAGCAGTGAAGCGGGGACATCCGACGAGCAGTACTTC.

The chain joins TRBV25-1 to TRBJ2-7; the D gene is possibly TRBD1 (6 bases). CDR3 length: 14 amino acids. V was clipped by 7 bases and J by 2 bases, with 15 bases between them. Germline V gene lookup returns CDR1 MGHDK and CDR2 SYGVNS. CDR3 nucleotide sequence: TGTGCCAGCATCCCAGGGGCTTTTCCCTACGAGCAGTACTTC. It specifies CASIPGAFPYEQYF.

The CDR3 region has the DNA TGTGCCAGCAGCTTGGGGATGGTGGGGGCCACAGATACGCAGTATTTT. Its translation is CASSLGMVGATDTQYF. V gene TRBV5-5 combines with J gene TRBJ2-3; possible D gene TRBD1, 6 bases. This CDR3 comprises 16 residues. V was cut by 0 bases and J by 2 bases, with 13 bases left in between. The germline gives CDR1 SGHKS, CDR2 YYEKEE (reference sequence).

CDR3 in amino acids: CASSTGISDEQFF. Here the CDR3 DNA reads TGTGCCAGCTCAACCGGTATTTCGGATGAGCAGTTCTTC. This chain connects TRBV7-9 to TRBJ2-1; no firm D call. The CDR3 is made up of 13 amino acids. V lost 8 bases, J lost 8 bases, and 16 bases lay in between. In germline, CDR1 is SEHNR, CDR2 FQNEAQ (reference sequence).

This chain uses TRBV5-6 with TRBJ1-1, with a tentative D call TRBD1 (5 bases). The CDR3 runs 17 residues. Germline V gene data show CDR1 as SGHDT and CDR2 as YYEEEE. Trimming cost V 0 bases and J 1 base, with 16 bases left between them. CDR3 in DNA: TGTGCCAGCAGCTTGGTACCTGACAGCACCTCGAACACTGAAGCTTTCTTT. Residues: CASSLVPDSTSNTEAFF.

The chain is built from TRBV30 and TRBJ2-1; tentative D call: TRBD1 (5 bases). There are 16 residues in the CDR3. The germline gives CDR1 GTSNPN, CDR2 SVGIG (reference sequence). With 2 bases removed from V and 0 bases from J, the gap between germline ends came to 14 bases. CDR3 sequence reads: CAWSPSHRSSYNEQFF. The CDR3 nucleotides read TGTGCCTGGAGTCCCTCCCACAGGAGCTCCTACAATGAGCAGTTCTTC. The whole variable domain, filled in from reference TRBV30 and TRBJ2-1, reads SQTIHQWPATLVQPVGSPLSLECTVEGTSNPNLYWYRQAAGRGLQLLFYSVGIGQISSEVPQNLSASRPQDRQFILSSKKLLLSDSGFYLCAWSPSHRSSYNEQFFGPGTRLTVL.

This chain connects TRBV6-5 to TRBJ1-1; D may be TRBD1 (5 bases). Germline V lookup: CDR1 MNHEY, CDR2 SVGAGI. CDR3 size: 14 residues. Trimming removed 6 bases from V and 1 base from J, with 12 bases in between. The CDR3: CASRQTDKNTEAFF. Here the CDR3 DNA reads TGTGCCAGCAGACAGACAGACAAGAACACTGAAGCTTTCTTT.

This clone was observed a few times. This rearrangement joins TRBV19 to TRBJ2-7, with a possible D match to TRBD2 (5 bases). Germline-derived CDR1 and CDR2 are LNHDA and SQIVND (reference sequence). The CDR3 extends over 15 amino acids. The V end was cut by 3 bases, the J end by 5 bases, with 17 bases between. This chain's CDR3 is CASSISGLAANEQYF. The CDR3, as DNA: TGTGCCAGTAGTATCTCTGGTCTAGCTGCAAACGAGCAGTACTTC.

V usage is TRBV13 and J usage is TRBJ2-3; 7 bases align to TRBD2. The CDR3 covers 19 residues. The J segment lost 6 bases and the V segment lost 4 bases, leaving 22 bases of the junction unmatched. Germline V gene sequence: CDR1 PRHDT, CDR2 FYEKMQ (reference sequence). The chain's CDR3 is CASSSSTGWWRGAGDTQYF. In DNA, the CDR3 is TGTGCCAGCAGCTCCTCGACTGGGTGGTGGCGGGGAGCGGGGGATACGCAGTATTTT.

The V and J genes are TRBV4-2 and TRBJ2-7, with no clear D. Trimming stripped 0 bases from V and 1 base from J, with 4 bases between. The V gene's germline CDR1 is LGHNA and CDR2 YNFKEQ. The CDR3 loop spans 13 amino acids. Here the CDR3 DNA reads TGTGCCAGCAGCCAAGAACTATCCTACGAGCAGTACTTC. Amino acid sequence: CASSQELSYEQYF.